The source of this T cell receptor (beta chain) is a study of cytomegalovirus exposure and HLA in healthy donors. Turning to the study itself: The roughly 120 validation repertoires, a later analysis reported, used the same platform as the approximately 650 first-cohort repertoires.

Germline loops: CDR1 SGHNT, CDR2 YENEEA. CDR3 length: 17 amino acids. With 5 bases clipped from V and 4 bases from J, the junction kept 13 bases outside the gene matches. Using immunoSEQ multiplex PCR, the repertoire was profiled, and TCRdb retains in-frame clones only, with some absent. The sample lists about 65,000 clones, approximately 93% occurring once. Study results and caveats: It was confirmed in vitro that a few of the CMV-associated chains were specific for CMV antigens. There were 150 to 200 TCR beta chains listed as cytomegalovirus-associated. Most TCR sequences were rare, but some public TCRs occurred in many donors.

About this clone itself: Its antigen remains unidentified.

The source of this sequence is a man aged 18 to 30 in good health and CMV-seropositive. The sequencing input was PBMCs. J is TRBJ2-2 and V is TRBV11-3; 7 nucleotides align to TRBD1. The CDR3 sequence: CASSRWTGVTGTGELFF. CDR3 nucleotides: TGTGCCAGCAGCCGATGGACAGGAGTCACGGGCACCGGGGAGCTGTTTTTT.